This T cell receptor (beta chain) was obtained from a study of CD8 T cells in ankylosing spondylitis. Study conclusions and caveats: Researchers reportedly found disease-linked clones significantly enriched in matched ankylosing spondylitis synovial fluid. Prior work had noted some motif variants in reactive arthritis blood and synovial fluid. A TCR beta motif of roughly eight highly homologous variants seemed to mark ankylosing spondylitis blood.

Library preparation for TCR beta used quantitative 5'-RACE with molecular barcodes. TCRdb redid the calling of the 5' RACE reads with MiXCR, one entry per CDR3 protein. The table lists hundreds of thousands of distinct CDR3 sequences, more than 25% of them singletons. This CDR3 spans 16 amino acids. V was clipped by 1 base and J by 1 base; unmatched bases: 7. Germline-derived CDR1 and CDR2 are SGHRS and YFSETQ. Only a few counts were recorded for this clonotype. Its antigen is unknown. The chain carries TRBV5-1 and TRBJ1-1; TRBD1 matches at 7 bases. The TCR was taken from a male donor with ankylosing spondylitis. Input material: blood, either unsorted or a sorted T cell fraction (not recorded which). The CDR3 DNA reads as TGCGCCAGCAGCTTGCTGACAGGGCGGGGGAACACTGAAGCTTTCTTT. Translated: CASSLLTGRGNTEAFF.